This T cell receptor (beta chain) was captured in a study of CD8+CD57+ T cells in acquired aplastic anemia. Concerning this clonotype itself: Antigen specificity is unknown.

V trimming: 1 base; J trimming: 6 bases; junction bases outside the gene matches: 9. The CDR3 has 14 amino acids. Germline V gene lookup returns CDR1 DFQATT and CDR2 SNEGSKA (reference sequence). General study points: The number of CD8+ CDR3 sequences shared by patients and controls was under 35.

The use of genomic DNA as template underpinned the TCR beta VDJ and CDR3 profiling. TCRdb independently ran MiXCR on the reads; one entry per CDR3 protein. The sample gives over 150,000 distinct CDR3 sequences, around half of which show up once; roughly 15% is in the top ten. The sequencing input was sorted CD4+, CD8+, or CD8+CD57+ T cells (not recorded which) from PBMCs. This sequence originates from a human donor in good health, serving as a control. This chain uses TRBV20-1 with TRBJ2-7, with 7 bases that match TRBD1. Here the CDR3 DNA reads TGCAGTGCTAGAGGGACAGGAGAAGGGAGCGAGCAGTACTTC. Protein sequence: CSARGTGEGSEQYF.